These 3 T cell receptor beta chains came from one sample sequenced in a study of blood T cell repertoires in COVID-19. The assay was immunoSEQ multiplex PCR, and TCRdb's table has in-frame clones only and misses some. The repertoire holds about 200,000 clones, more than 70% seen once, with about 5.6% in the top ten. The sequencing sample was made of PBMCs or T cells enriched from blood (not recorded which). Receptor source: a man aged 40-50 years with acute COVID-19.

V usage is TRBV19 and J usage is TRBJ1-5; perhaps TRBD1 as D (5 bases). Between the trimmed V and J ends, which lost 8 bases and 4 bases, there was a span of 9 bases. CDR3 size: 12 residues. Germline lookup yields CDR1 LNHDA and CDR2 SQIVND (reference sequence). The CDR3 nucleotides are TGTGCCAGTCTGACAGCAAATCAGCCCCAGCATTTT. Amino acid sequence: CASLTANQPQHF.

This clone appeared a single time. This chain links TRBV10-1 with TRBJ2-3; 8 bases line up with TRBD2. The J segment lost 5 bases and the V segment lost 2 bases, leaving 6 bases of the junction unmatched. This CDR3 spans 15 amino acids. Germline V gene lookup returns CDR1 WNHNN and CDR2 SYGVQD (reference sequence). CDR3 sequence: CASSEVLAGLDTQYF. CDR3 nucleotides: TGCGCCAGCAGTGAGGTCCTAGCGGGTTTAGATACGCAGTATTTT.

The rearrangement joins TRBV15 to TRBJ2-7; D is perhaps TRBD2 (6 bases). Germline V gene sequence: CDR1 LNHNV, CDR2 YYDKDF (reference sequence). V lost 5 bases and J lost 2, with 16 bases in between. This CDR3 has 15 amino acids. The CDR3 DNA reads TGTGCCACCAGCCTTGGGTCGCGGGACCCCTACGAGCAGTACTTC. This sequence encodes CATSLGSRDPYEQYF.